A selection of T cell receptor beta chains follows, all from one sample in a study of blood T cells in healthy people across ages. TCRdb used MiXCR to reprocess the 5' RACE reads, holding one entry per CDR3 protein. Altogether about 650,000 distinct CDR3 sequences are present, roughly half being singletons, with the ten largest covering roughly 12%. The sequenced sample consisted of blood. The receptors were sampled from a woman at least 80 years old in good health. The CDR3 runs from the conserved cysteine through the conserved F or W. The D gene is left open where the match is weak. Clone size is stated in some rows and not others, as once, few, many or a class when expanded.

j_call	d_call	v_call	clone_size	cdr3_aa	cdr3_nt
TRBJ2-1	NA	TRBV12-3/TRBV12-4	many	CASSLFSGGGPYNEQFF	TGTGCCAGCAGTTTATTTTCCGGGGGAGGCCCCTACAATGAGCAGTTCTTC
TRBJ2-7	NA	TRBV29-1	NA	CSVVKNSYEQYF	TGCAGCGTTGTGAAGAACTCCTACGAGCAGTACTTC
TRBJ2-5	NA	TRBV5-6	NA	CASSLDRRHLETQYF	TGTGCCAGCAGCTTGGATAGACGCCATTTAGAGACCCAGTACTTC
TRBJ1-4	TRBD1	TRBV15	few	CATSSGQGMGEKLFF	TGTGCCACCAGCAGCGGACAGGGGATGGGCGAAAAACTGTTTTTT
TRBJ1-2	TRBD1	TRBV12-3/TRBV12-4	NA	CASSPDRGRPRGYTF	TGTGCCAGCAGTCCGGACAGGGGGCGCCCCCGTGGCTACACCTTC
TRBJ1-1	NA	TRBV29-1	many	CSVKTVNTEAFF	TGCAGCGTCAAGACGGTGAACACTGAAGCTTTCTTT
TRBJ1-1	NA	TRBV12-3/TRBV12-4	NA	CASTSEGGTEAFF	TGTGCCAGCACCTCGGAGGGGGGGACTGAAGCTTTCTTT
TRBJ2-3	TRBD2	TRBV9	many	CASSVRAGEFTDTQYF	TGTGCCAGCAGCGTACGAGCGGGAGAGTTCACAGATACGCAGTATTTT
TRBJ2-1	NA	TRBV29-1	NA	CSVGPPSNEQFF	TGCAGCGTTGGCCCTCCCTCCAATGAGCAGTTCTTC
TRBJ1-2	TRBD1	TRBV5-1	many	CASSTGQYGYTF	TGCGCCAGCAGCACGGGACAGTATGGCTACACCTTC
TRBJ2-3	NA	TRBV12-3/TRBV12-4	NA	CASSFGAASTDTQYF	TGTGCCAGCAGTTTTGGAGCGGCTAGCACAGATACGCAGTATTTT
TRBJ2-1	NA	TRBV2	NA	CASSETVNPEQFF	TGTGCCAGCAGTGAAACAGTTAACCCTGAGCAGTTCTTC
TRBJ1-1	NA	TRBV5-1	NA	CASSLYTLSTEAFF	TGCGCCAGCAGCTTGTATACGTTGAGCACTGAAGCTTTCTTT
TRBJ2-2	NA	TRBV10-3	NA	CAISESGTNTGELFF	TGTGCCATCAGTGAATCGGGCACGAACACCGGGGAGCTGTTTTTT
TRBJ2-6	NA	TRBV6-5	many	CASAEANVLTF	TGTGCCAGCGCGGAGGCCAACGTCCTGACTTTC
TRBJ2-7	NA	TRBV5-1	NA	CASSLSVLYEQYF	TGCGCCAGCAGCTTAAGTGTTCTCTACGAGCAGTACTTC
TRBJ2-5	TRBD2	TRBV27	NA	CASSLEGLGNNEQYF	TGTGCCAGCAGTTTGGAGGGACTAGGAAACAATGAGCAGTACTTC
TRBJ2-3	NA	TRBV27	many	CASCSGEAGRDTDTQYF	TGTGCCAGCTGTTCAGGTGAGGCGGGAAGAGACACAGATACGCAGTATTTT
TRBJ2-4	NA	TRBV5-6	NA	CASSFGTVWEQYF	TGTGCCAGCAGCTTTGGGACCGTCTGGGAGCAGTACTTC
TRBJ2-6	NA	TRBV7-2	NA	CASSLRWGLAGANVLTF	TGTGCCAGCAGCCTAAGGTGGGGGCTGGCTGGGGCCAACGTCCTGACTTTC
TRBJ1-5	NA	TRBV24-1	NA	CATSDPRLPGQPQHF	TGTGCCACCAGTGATCCCAGGCTCCCAGGGCAGCCCCAGCATTTT
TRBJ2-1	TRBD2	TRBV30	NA	CAWGETSGRPYHEQFF	TGTGCCTGGGGGGAAACTAGCGGGAGGCCCTACCATGAGCAGTTCTTC
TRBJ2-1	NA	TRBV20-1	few	CSARLGSDHEQFF	TGCAGTGCTAGGTTAGGATCAGACCATGAGCAGTTCTTC
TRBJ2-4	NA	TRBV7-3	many	CASSFSVPAKNIQYF	TGTGCCAGCAGCTTTTCGGTGCCAGCCAAAAACATTCAGTACTTC
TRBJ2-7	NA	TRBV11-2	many	CASSFLAGTTYEQYF	TGTGCCAGCAGCTTCCTCGCGGGAACAACCTACGAGCAGTACTTC
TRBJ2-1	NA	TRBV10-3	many	CAISDPQAGDGNEQFF	TGTGCCATCAGTGACCCCCAAGCAGGGGATGGTAATGAGCAGTTCTTC
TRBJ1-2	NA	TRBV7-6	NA	CASSLEGRHGYIF	TGTGCCAGCAGCTTAGAAGGAAGACATGGCTACATCTTC
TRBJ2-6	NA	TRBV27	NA	CASSSEGAGANVLTF	TGTGCCAGCAGTTCCGAGGGTGCTGGGGCCAACGTCCTGACTTTC
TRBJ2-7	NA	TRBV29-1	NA	CSVGNSYEQYF	TGCAGCGTTGGTAACTCCTACGAGCAGTACTTC
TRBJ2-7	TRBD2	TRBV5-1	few	CASSLASSGNQYEQYF	TGCGCCAGCAGCTTGGCTTCTAGCGGGAACCAATACGAGCAGTACTTC
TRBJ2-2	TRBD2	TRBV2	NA	CASSEEAGEIFTGELFF	TGTGCCAGCAGTGAAGAAGCGGGGGAAATTTTCACCGGGGAGCTGTTTTTT
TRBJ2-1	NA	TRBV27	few	CASRKASVLYNEQFF	TGTGCCAGCAGAAAGGCTAGCGTCCTCTACAATGAGCAGTTCTTC
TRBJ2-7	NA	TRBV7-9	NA	CASSLVSGNGWENEQYF	TGTGCCAGCAGCTTAGTATCAGGGAACGGTTGGGAGAATGAGCAGTACTTC
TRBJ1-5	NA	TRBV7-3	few	CASRPKAGEPQHF	TGTGCCAGTAGACCTAAGGCTGGGGAGCCCCAGCATTTT
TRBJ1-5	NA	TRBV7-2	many	CASTPDSNQPQHF	TGTGCCAGCACCCCCGATAGCAATCAGCCCCAGCATTTT
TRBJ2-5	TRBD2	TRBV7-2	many	CASRSVREGWETQYF	TGTGCCAGCAGATCTGTCCGGGAGGGTTGGGAGACCCAGTACTTC
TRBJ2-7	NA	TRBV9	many	CASSVAPGRNIYEQYF	TGTGCCAGCAGCGTAGCTCCGGGACGGAATATCTACGAGCAGTACTTC
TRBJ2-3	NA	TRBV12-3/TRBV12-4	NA	CASSGAVTDTQYF	TGTGCCAGCAGCGGAGCTGTCACAGATACGCAGTATTTT
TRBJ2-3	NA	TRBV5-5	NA	CASSLGGRAGTDTQYF	TGTGCCAGCAGCTTGGGGGGTCGAGCGGGCACAGATACGCAGTATTTT
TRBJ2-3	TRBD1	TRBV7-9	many	CASSLPTGVTDTQYF	TGTGCCAGCAGCTTACCTACAGGGGTTACAGATACGCAGTATTTT
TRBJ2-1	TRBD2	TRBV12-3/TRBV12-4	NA	CASSHSGAIINEQFF	TGTGCCAGCAGTCACAGCGGGGCAATAATTAATGAGCAGTTCTTC
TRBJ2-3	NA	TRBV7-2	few	CASSLAFNTDTQYF	TGTGCCAGCAGCTTAGCCTTCAACACAGATACGCAGTATTTT
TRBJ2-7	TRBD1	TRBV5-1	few	CASSAGTANYEQYF	TGCGCCAGCAGTGCCGGGACAGCTAACTACGAGCAGTACTTC
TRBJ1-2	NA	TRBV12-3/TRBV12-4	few	CASTPWTANYGYTF	TGTGCCAGCACCCCTTGGACAGCCAACTATGGCTACACCTTC
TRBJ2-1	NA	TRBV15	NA	CATSMAGPGNEQFF	TGTGCCACCAGCATGGCAGGGCCTGGCAATGAGCAGTTCTTC
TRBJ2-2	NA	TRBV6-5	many	CASSFSRQATGELFF	TGTGCCAGCAGTTTCAGTCGACAGGCCACCGGGGAGCTGTTTTTT
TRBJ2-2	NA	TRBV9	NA	CASSVGGRENTGELFF	TGTGCCAGCAGCGTAGGGGGGAGAGAGAACACCGGGGAGCTGTTTTTT
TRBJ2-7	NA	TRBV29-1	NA	CSVEGGGAGTYEQYF	TGCAGCGTTGAAGGGGGGGGCGCGGGTACCTACGAGCAGTACTTC
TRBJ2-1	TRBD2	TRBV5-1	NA	CASSLRAGLAGDRMGNEQFF	TGCGCCAGCAGCTTGCGTGCGGGACTAGCGGGAGATCGGATGGGCAATGAGCAGTTCTTC
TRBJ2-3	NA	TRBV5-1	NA	CASSLGGKNTDTQYF	TGCGCCAGCAGCTTGGGCGGGAAGAATACAGATACGCAGTATTTT
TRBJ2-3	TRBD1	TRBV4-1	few	CASKLSGGRKSDTQYF	TGCGCCAGCAAACTATCAGGGGGCCGAAAGTCAGATACGCAGTATTTT
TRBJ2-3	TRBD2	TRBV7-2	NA	CASSPAGLAGGAQYF	TGTGCCAGCAGCCCCGCGGGACTAGCGGGGGGTGCGCAGTATTTT
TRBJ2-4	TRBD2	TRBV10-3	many	CAISDSSGGLAKNIQYF	TGTGCCATCAGTGATTCTAGCGGGGGTTTAGCCAAAAACATTCAGTACTTC
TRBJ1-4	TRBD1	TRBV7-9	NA	CASSAGQVPTNEKLFF	TGTGCCAGCAGCGCAGGACAGGTTCCAACTAATGAAAAACTGTTTTTT
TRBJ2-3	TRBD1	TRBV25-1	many	CASSESPGGITDTQYF	TGTGCCAGCAGTGAATCCCCAGGGGGAATCACAGATACGCAGTATTTT